This passage covers 26 T cell receptor beta chains from one sample sequenced in a study of T cells in localized non-small cell lung cancer (TCRdb year 2020). Receptor amplification or capture employed the immunoSEQ multiplex PCR assay. TCRdb provides this immuneACCESS table in a form limited to in-frame rearrangements. Some clones are lacking; in checked studies, under half of them reflect an unresolved V gene, and why the rest are absent is not known. For this sample the table gives about 76,000 clones, of which approximately 84% were detected only once. Of the sample, approximately 1.3% is held by the ten largest clones. The specimen comprised peripheral blood, sampled before any cancer treatment. These TCRs come from a female donor over 55 with stage I lung adenocarcinoma.

This chain uses TRBV18 with TRBJ2-3, with 7 bases that match TRBD1. This CDR3 has 15 amino acids. V lost 5 bases to trimming and J lost 0 bases; unmatched junction nucleotides: 5. In germline, CDR1 is KGHSH, CDR2 LQKENI. The CDR3 sequence is CASSYRGPSTDTQYF. The CDR3 bases are TGTGCCAGCTCATACAGGGGCCCAAGCACAGATACGCAGTATTTT. Full variable domain (missing parts from reference TRBV18 and TRBJ2-3): NAGVMQNPRHLVRRRGQEARLRCSPMKGHSHVYWYRQLPEEGLKFMVYLQKENIIDESGMPKERFSAEFPKEGPSILRIQQVVRGDSAAYFCASSYRGPSTDTQYFGPGTRLTVL.

This rearrangement joins TRBV4-2 to TRBJ2-3; TRBD2 aligns across 9 bases. This CDR3 has 17 residues. Germline V CDR1 and CDR2: LGHNA, YNFKEQ. V was clipped by 4 bases and J by 6 bases; unmatched bases: 14. The CDR3 here is CASSLPPGSGGEDTQYF. The CDR3 coding sequence is TGTGCCAGCAGCCTCCCCCCGGGTAGCGGGGGAGAGGATACGCAGTATTTT.

This chain connects TRBV7-9 to TRBJ1-4, with no clear D. Trimming removed 4 bases at V and 11 bases at J, with 11 bases between. Germline V gene sequence: CDR1 SEHNR, CDR2 FQNEAQ (reference sequence). The CDR3 covers 12 residues. The CDR3 is CASSYLTGKLFF. The CDR3 DNA reads as TGTGCCAGCAGCTATCTAACGGGTAAACTGTTTTTT.

CDR3 in amino acids: CASSPFDRDYGYTF. The CDR3 nucleotides are TGTGCCAGCAGTCCCTTCGACAGGGACTATGGCTACACCTTC. This chain uses TRBV28 with TRBJ1-2; 7 nucleotides match TRBD1. The J segment lost 3 bases and the V segment lost 5 bases, leaving 6 bases of the junction unmatched. The germline V gene encodes CDR1 MDHEN and CDR2 SYDVKM. CDR3 length: 14 residues.

This sequence joins TRBV9 and TRBJ1-5, with TRBD1 as a possible D gene (6 bases). This CDR3 region has 15 residues. The germline CDR1 and CDR2 sequences are SGDLS and YYNGEE. Between the trimmed V and J ends, which lost 0 bases and 1 base, there was a span of 8 bases. The CDR3 region is CASSVGQGSNQPQHF. CDR3 coding DNA: TGTGCCAGCAGCGTAGGCCAGGGGAGCAATCAGCCCCAGCATTTT.

The chain carries TRBV7-8 and TRBJ2-5; D not certain. The J call may be faulty, since TRBJ2-7 better matches the DNA end. The CDR3 contains 14 residues. Looked up from germline, CDR1 is SGHVS and CDR2 is FQNEAQ. The DNA of the CDR3 is TGTGCCAGCAGCTTAGAGTCCCAACCCTACGAGCAGTACTTC. Translation gives CASSLESQPYEQYF.

The chain recombines TRBV10-3 with TRBJ2-5; D possibly corresponds to TRBD2 (7 bases). The CDR3 has 15 amino acids. Germline CDR1 ENHRY, CDR2 SYGVKD. With 6 bases removed from V and 5 bases from J, the gap between germline ends came to 19 bases. Here the CDR3 reads CAIRDPRGAGETQYF. The CDR3, as DNA: TGTGCCATCAGAGACCCCCGGGGGGCCGGGGAGACCCAGTACTTC.

This rearrangement joins TRBV27 to TRBJ2-5; 8 bases agree with TRBD1. The DNA end lines up better with TRBJ2-7; the J call may be wrong. The CDR3 loop spans 14 amino acids. Germline V gene data show CDR1 as MNHEY and CDR2 as SMNVEV (reference sequence). CDR3 DNA: TGTGCCACCAGCCTGAGGACAGGGAGTTACGAGCAGTACTTC. It codes for CATSLRTGSYEQYF.

The chain couples TRBV7-9 to TRBJ1-5; D remains unclear. The CDR3 is made up of 13 amino acids. V shed 1 base and J shed 7 bases, with 8 bases lying between them. Per germline, CDR1 SEHNR and CDR2 FQNEAQ (reference sequence). The CDR3, as DNA: TGTGCCAGCAGCTTAGGGGCCATACAGCCCCAGCATTTT. It specifies CASSLGAIQPQHF.

Note on this clone: The sample has other DNA sequences that encode this CDR3 too. The J gene is TRBJ1-5, the V gene TRBV6-5; D ambiguous. The CDR3 sequence is 14 residues long. V was clipped by 0 bases and J by 3 bases, with 6 bases between them. Germline lookup yields CDR1 MNHEY and CDR2 SVGAGI. CDR3 in amino acids: CASSYSGSNQPQHF. The CDR3 DNA reads TGTGCCAGCAGTTACTCGGGTTCCAATCAGCCCCAGCATTTT.

The chain carries TRBV4-2 and TRBJ2-3; the D is unclear. Germline CDR1 and CDR2: LGHNA and YNFKEQ. The CDR3 is 14 residues long. V shed 2 bases and J shed 7 bases, with 13 bases lying between them. This chain's CDR3 is CASSQQDRENTQYF. Written as DNA, the CDR3 is TGTGCCAGCAGCCAACAAGATAGAGAAAATACGCAGTATTTT.

This clone has a handful of counts. The chain uses TRBV7-9 and TRBJ2-5, with 9 bases matching TRBD1. CDR1 and CDR2 (germline): SEHNR, FQNEAQ (reference sequence). V was clipped by 10 bases and J by 0 bases; unmatched bases: 18. The CDR3 is 18 amino acids. The CDR3 protein is CATPSGQGWNDDQETQYF. CDR3 coding DNA: TGTGCCACCCCGTCGGGACAGGGTTGGAATGATGACCAAGAGACCCAGTACTTC.

The genes are TRBV5-8 and TRBJ1-1; 12 bases map to TRBD1. This CDR3 comprises 19 residues. J gave up 2 bases and V 0 bases, and 11 bases lay outside the gene matches. Germline V gene sequence: CDR1 SGHTS, CDR2 YDEGEE. The CDR3 DNA reads TGTGCCAGCAGCTTGGGGTATGGGACAGGGGGCACTATTAACACTGAAGCTTTCTTT. Translation: CASSLGYGTGGTINTEAFF. The full variable domain, in which reference TRBV5-8 and TRBJ1-1 provide the parts outside the CDR3, is EAGVTQSPTHLIKTRGQQATLRCSPISGHTSVYWYQQALGLGLQFLLWYDEGEERNRGNFPPRFSGRQFPNYSSELNVNALELEDSALYLCASSLGYGTGGTINTEAFFGQGTRLTVV.

The rearrangement joins TRBV27 to TRBJ2-7; D perhaps matches TRBD1 (7 bases). The V gene lost 4 bases and the J gene lost 4 bases, with 14 bases spanning the gap. CDR1 MNHEY and CDR2 SMNVEV come from the germline V gene (reference sequence). This CDR3 contains 14 residues. This CDR3 reads CASSYGQEGYEQYF. CDR3 nucleotides: TGTGCCAGCAGTTACGGACAGGAGGGATACGAGCAGTACTTC.

The CDR3 spells CASSPPNSQEKANEKLFF. The CDR3 DNA sequence: TGTGCCAGCTCACCACCTAACAGCCAAGAGAAGGCTAATGAAAAACTGTTTTTT. The chain combines TRBV18 with TRBJ1-4, with D uncertain. Germline values: CDR1 KGHSH, CDR2 LQKENI. The V gene lost 0 bases and the J gene lost 3 bases, with 17 bases spanning the gap. The CDR3 consists of 18 residues.

The chain joins TRBV19 to TRBJ1-1; 10 bases match TRBD1. The CDR3 is 17 amino acids. CDR1 and CDR2 (germline): LNHDA, SQIVND (reference sequence). V lost 5 bases and J lost 0; bases outside the gene matches: 9. The CDR3 coding sequence is TGTGCCAGTAGTCCCCGACAGGGGGCCCTGATGAACACTGAAGCTTTCTTT. As protein: CASSPRQGALMNTEAFF.

The chain carries TRBV20-1 and TRBJ2-3; no firm D call. V lost 6 bases, J lost 5 bases, and 9 bases lay in between. Germline-derived CDR1 and CDR2 are DFQATT and SNEGSKA (reference sequence). The CDR3 runs to 11 residues. CDR3: CSATLGDTQYF. CDR3 coding DNA: TGCAGTGCCACCTTAGGAGATACGCAGTATTTT.

CDR3 sequence: CASSELKGRGHEKLFF. The CDR3 region has the DNA TGTGCCAGCAGTGAACTAAAGGGCAGGGGGCATGAAAAACTGTTTTTT. V is TRBV25-1 and J is TRBJ1-4; TRBD1 matches at 8 bases. Germline CDR1 and CDR2: MGHDK and SYGVNS. The CDR3 extends over 16 amino acids. V shed 2 bases and J 6 bases; nucleotides not matched to a gene: 8.

V gene TRBV7-9 combines with J gene TRBJ2-1, with TRBD2 identical over 15 bases. The germline gives CDR1 SEHNR, CDR2 FQNEAQ (reference sequence). The CDR3 covers 17 residues. Trimming removed 2 bases from V and 9 bases from J; junction bases left unmatched: 8. CDR3 sequence: CASSLSPGLAGGGEQFF. The CDR3 DNA is TGTGCCAGCAGCTTATCTCCCGGACTAGCGGGAGGGGGTGAGCAGTTCTTC. Using reference TRBV7-9 and TRBJ2-1 for the parts outside the CDR3, the full variable domain is DTGVSQNPRHKITKRGQNVTFRCDPISEHNRLYWYRQTLGQGPEFLTYFQNEAQLEKSRLLSDRFSAERPKGSFSTLEIQRTEQGDSAMYLCASSLSPGLAGGGEQFFGPGTRLTVL.

The J gene is TRBJ1-1, the V gene TRBV5-5; tentatively, D is TRBD1 (5 bases). The germline gives CDR1 SGHKS, CDR2 YYEKEE (reference sequence). There are 16 residues in the CDR3. V lost 4 bases and J 3 bases, leaving 19 bases between the germline ends. The DNA for the CDR3 is TGTGCCAGCAGCCCCTGGACATCGATACGGGACACTGAAGCTTTCTTT. Protein product: CASSPWTSIRDTEAFF. The full variable domain, rest sourced from reference TRBV5-5 and TRBJ1-1, is DAGVTQSPTHLIKTRGQQVTLRCSPISGHKSVSWYQQVLGQGPQFIFQYYEKEERGRGNFPDRFSARQFPNYSSELNVNALLLGDSALYLCASSPWTSIRDTEAFFGQGTRLTVV.

V and J are TRBV11-3 and TRBJ1-4, with a tentative D call TRBD1 (5 bases). The CDR3 is 13 residues long. V lost 4 bases, J lost 8 bases, and 11 bases lay in between. CDR1 SGHNT and CDR2 YENEEA come from the germline V gene. Here the CDR3 reads CASSWGLGEKLFF. The CDR3 DNA sequence: TGTGCCAGCAGCTGGGGACTAGGAGAAAAACTGTTTTTT.

The V call is TRBV27, the J call TRBJ2-1; the D gene is possibly TRBD2 (6 bases). Germline values: CDR1 MNHEY, CDR2 SMNVEV (reference sequence). The CDR3 has 15 amino acids. V was clipped by 5 bases and J by 5 bases, with 16 bases between them. The CDR3 spells CASSPLGTSNNEQFF. In DNA, the CDR3 is TGTGCCAGCAGTCCCCTAGGTACTAGCAACAATGAGCAGTTCTTC.

In this sample, this clone turned up once. The chain links TRBV11-2 to TRBJ2-4; 13 bases are a match to TRBD2. Germline CDR1 SGHAT, CDR2 FQNNGV. The V segment lost 3 bases and the J segment 5 bases; nucleotides outside the gene matches: 4. CDR3 length equals 16 residues. The CDR3, as DNA: TGTGCCAGCAGCTTCGGACTAGCGGGGGCCGAAAACATTCAGTACTTC. It encodes CASSFGLAGAENIQYF.

The chain employs TRBV11-2 and TRBJ2-7; perhaps TRBD1 as D (6 bases). In germline, CDR1 is SGHAT, CDR2 FQNNGV. V lost 2 bases to trimming and J lost 0 bases, with 8 bases between them. The CDR3 runs to 14 residues. Here the CDR3 DNA reads TGTGCCAGCAGCTTAACAGGGACCTCCTACGAGCAGTACTTC. Protein sequence: CASSLTGTSYEQYF.

The chain recombines TRBV5-6 with TRBJ2-2; 7 bases agree with TRBD2. Looked up from germline, CDR1 is SGHDT and CDR2 is YYEEEE. With V trimmed by 4 bases and J by 0 bases, 12 bases remained unmatched. The CDR3 length is 18 residues. CDR3 DNA: TGTGCCAGCAGCCCTCACCTACTAGCGACCGCGAACACCGGGGAGCTGTTTTTT. Translation: CASSPHLLATANTGELFF.

The chain uses TRBV19 and TRBJ1-2; D is possibly TRBD1 (5 bases). With 10 bases removed from V and 5 bases from J, the gap between germline ends came to 23 bases. CDR3 length: 15 amino acids. In germline, CDR1 is LNHDA, CDR2 SQIVND (reference sequence). CDR3 protein: CATKDYRTQLYGYTF. CDR3 nucleotides: TGTGCCACGAAAGACTACAGGACCCAACTTTATGGCTACACCTTC.